The rows below give T cell receptor beta chains drawn from one sample of a study of molecular identifiers for immune sequencing clone quantification. TCRdb recomputed calls from the PCR reads with MiXCR, one row per CDR3 protein. This sample has a few hundred thousand distinct CDR3 sequences, with roughly 26% found just once. Sequencing was performed on naive CD8+ T cells from blood, with Jurkat cell RNA spiked in. These receptors all come from a human donor in good health. Some libraries in this study had Jurkat cell RNA spiked in. CDR3s include the opening cysteine and the closing phenylalanine or tryptophan. The order of the fields is D gene, clone size, V gene, J gene, CDR3 DNA, CDR3 protein. D genes are given only for firm matches. Not all rows give a size; the values are once, few, many and, for expanded clones, a class.

>TRBD1|many|TRBV5-1|TRBJ2-7
TGCGCCAGCAGCGACACAGGGGGCGGCAGCTACGAGCAGTACTTC
CASSDTGGGSYEQYF
>TRBD2|-|TRBV20-1|TRBJ2-1
TGCAGTGCTAGTGATCACGGACTAGCGGTAACCTACAATGAGCAGTTCTTC
CSASDHGLAVTYNEQFF
>TRBD2|few|TRBV27|TRBJ2-7
TGTGCCAGCAGGACGGGCGGGGGGTCCTACGAGCAGTACTTC
CASRTGGGSYEQYF
>TRBD1|many|TRBV12-3/TRBV12-4|TRBJ2-3
TGTGCCAGCAATGGACAGGGAACGGATACGCAGTATTTT
CASNGQGTDTQYF
>-|many|TRBV14|TRBJ1-4
TGTGCCAGCAGCCCATACGCAGTGCCTAATGAAAAACTGTTTTTT
CASSPYAVPNEKLFF
>-|many|TRBV7-2|TRBJ2-7
TGTGCCAGCAGCCTAGAACGGTGGCCCCCCTACGAGCAGTACTTC
CASSLERWPPYEQYF
>-|few|TRBV7-9|TRBJ2-3
TGTGCCAGCAGCTTAGTAGAGAGTAGCACAGATACGCAGTATTTT
CASSLVESSTDTQYF
>-|few|TRBV9|TRBJ2-3
TGTGCCGGCAGCTTCGGACTGAGATCTAGCACAGATACGCAGTATTTT
CAGSFGLRSSTDTQYF
>-|many|TRBV7-2|TRBJ2-3
TGTGCCAGCAGCTTATTGGGACAAGATACGCAGTATTTT
CASSLLGQDTQYF
>TRBD1|many|TRBV15|TRBJ2-3
TGTGCCACCAGCAACGAACGACAGGGAACAGATACGCAGTATTTT
CATSNERQGTDTQYF
>TRBD1|few|TRBV5-1|TRBJ2-1
TGCGCCAGCAGCTTGGGACAGGGGGCTTTCATCGAGCAGTTCTTC
CASSLGQGAFIEQFF
>-|few|TRBV12-3/TRBV12-4|TRBJ1-4
TGTGCCAGCAGTTTCGACGCCGGAGAGGAAAAACTGTTTTTT
CASSFDAGEEKLFF
>-|-|TRBV20-1|TRBJ2-2
TGCAGTGCTACGACCGGGACCGAGTACACCGGGGAGCTGTTTTTT
CSATTGTEYTGELFF
>-|many|TRBV6-5|TRBJ2-3
TGTGCCAGCAGTTACTCCCCCGGGCAGGATCACACAGATACGCAGTATTTT
CASSYSPGQDHTDTQYF
>-|few|TRBV11-2|TRBJ2-1
TGTGCCAGCAGCTTAGATTGGCGACAGCGATACAATGAGCAGTTCTTC
CASSLDWRQRYNEQFF
>TRBD2|many|TRBV6-5|TRBJ2-3
TGTGCCAGCAGTGCCGAGCCCCTAGCGGCATTCACAGATACGCAGTATTTT
CASSAEPLAAFTDTQYF
>-|few|TRBV28|TRBJ2-1
TGTGCCAGCAGTAGAAGCACTAATGAGCAGTTCTTC
CASSRSTNEQFF
>TRBD1|few|TRBV29-1|TRBJ1-2
TGCAGCGTCGCTGATCAGGGGGGTCTTGGCTACACCTTC
CSVADQGGLGYTF
>-|few|TRBV4-2|TRBJ2-7
TGTGCCAGCAGCCACAGCGTGGCGGGGAGCTCCTACGAGCAGTACTTC
CASSHSVAGSSYEQYF
>-|-|TRBV7-6|TRBJ2-1
TGTGCCAGCAGCCGCAACCCCCGGGCCCCAGGCAATGAGCAGTTCTTC
CASSRNPRAPGNEQFF
>TRBD1|many|TRBV4-1|TRBJ1-1
TGCGCCAGCAGCCAGCTTTCACAGGGGAGCCCTGAAGCTTTCTTT
CASSQLSQGSPEAFF
>-|many|TRBV29-1|TRBJ1-2
TGCAGCGTTGAAGGGAGGGGCGTCTATGGCTACACCTTC
CSVEGRGVYGYTF